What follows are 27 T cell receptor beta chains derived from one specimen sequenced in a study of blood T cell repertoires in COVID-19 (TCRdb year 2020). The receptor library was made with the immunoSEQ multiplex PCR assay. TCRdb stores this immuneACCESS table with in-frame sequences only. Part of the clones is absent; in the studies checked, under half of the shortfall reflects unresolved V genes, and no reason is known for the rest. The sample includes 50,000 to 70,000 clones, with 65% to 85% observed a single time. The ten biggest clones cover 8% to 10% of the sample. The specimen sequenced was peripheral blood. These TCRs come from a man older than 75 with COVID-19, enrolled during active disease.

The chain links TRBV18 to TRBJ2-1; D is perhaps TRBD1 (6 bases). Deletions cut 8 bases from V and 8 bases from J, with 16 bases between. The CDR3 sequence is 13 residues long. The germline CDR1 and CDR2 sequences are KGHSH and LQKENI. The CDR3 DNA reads TGTGCCAGCCGAAGGGGGACCTTGGATGAGCAGTTCTTC. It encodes CASRRGTLDEQFF.

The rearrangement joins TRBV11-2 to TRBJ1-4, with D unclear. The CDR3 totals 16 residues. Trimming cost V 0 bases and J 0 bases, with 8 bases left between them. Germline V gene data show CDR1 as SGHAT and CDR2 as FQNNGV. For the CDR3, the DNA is TGTGCCAGCAGCTTAGACAGACTTCCAACTAATGAAAAACTGTTTTTT. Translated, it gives CASSLDRLPTNEKLFF.

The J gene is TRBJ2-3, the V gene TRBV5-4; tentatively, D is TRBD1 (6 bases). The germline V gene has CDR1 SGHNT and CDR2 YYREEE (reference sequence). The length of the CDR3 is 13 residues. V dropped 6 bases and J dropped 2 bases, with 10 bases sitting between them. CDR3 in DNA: TGTGCCAGCACCGACAGGAACACAGATACGCAGTATTTT. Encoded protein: CASTDRNTDTQYF.

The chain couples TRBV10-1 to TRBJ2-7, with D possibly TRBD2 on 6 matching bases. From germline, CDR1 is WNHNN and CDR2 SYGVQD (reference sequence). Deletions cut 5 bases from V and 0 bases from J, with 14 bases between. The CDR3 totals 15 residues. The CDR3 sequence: CASSKDYTDSYEQYF. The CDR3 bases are TGCGCCAGCAGTAAGGACTACACAGACTCCTACGAGCAGTACTTC.

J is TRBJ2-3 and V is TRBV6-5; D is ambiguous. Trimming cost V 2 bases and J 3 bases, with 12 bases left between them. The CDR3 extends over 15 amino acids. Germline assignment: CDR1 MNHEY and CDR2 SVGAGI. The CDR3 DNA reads TGTGCCAGCAGTTACCCCCCAACCCGGACAGATACGCAGTATTTT. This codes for CASSYPPTRTDTQYF.

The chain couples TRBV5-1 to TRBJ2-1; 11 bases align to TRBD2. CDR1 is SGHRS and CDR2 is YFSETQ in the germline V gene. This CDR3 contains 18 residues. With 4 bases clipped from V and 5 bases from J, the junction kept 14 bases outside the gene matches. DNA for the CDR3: TGCGCCAGCAGCCTTGAGGCGTCTAGCGGGGGGAATAACAATGAGCAGTTCTTC. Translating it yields CASSLEASSGGNNNEQFF.

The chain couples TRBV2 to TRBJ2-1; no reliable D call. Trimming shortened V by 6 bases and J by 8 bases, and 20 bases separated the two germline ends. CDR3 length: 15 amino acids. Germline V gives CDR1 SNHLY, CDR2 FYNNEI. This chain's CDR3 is CASRYRRLHEDEQFF. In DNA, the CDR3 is TGTGCCAGCAGGTACCGGCGTCTGCATGAGGATGAGCAGTTCTTC.

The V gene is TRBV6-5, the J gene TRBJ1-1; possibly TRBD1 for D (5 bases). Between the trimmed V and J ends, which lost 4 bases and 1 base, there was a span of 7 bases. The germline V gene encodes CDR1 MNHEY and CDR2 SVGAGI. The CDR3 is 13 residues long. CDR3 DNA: TGTGCCAGCAGTTCCCAGGGGAACACTGAAGCTTTCTTT. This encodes CASSSQGNTEAFF.

CDR3 nucleotide sequence: TGTGCCACCAGTGATTCATCAGGGGGAAATAGCAATCAGCCCCAGCATTTT. It specifies CATSDSSGGNSNQPQHF. V is TRBV24-1 and J is TRBJ1-5; 7 bases are shared with TRBD1. Germline-derived CDR1 and CDR2 are KGHDR and SFDVKD. J was trimmed by 0 bases and V by 2 bases; bases with no gene match: 6. The CDR3 covers 17 residues.

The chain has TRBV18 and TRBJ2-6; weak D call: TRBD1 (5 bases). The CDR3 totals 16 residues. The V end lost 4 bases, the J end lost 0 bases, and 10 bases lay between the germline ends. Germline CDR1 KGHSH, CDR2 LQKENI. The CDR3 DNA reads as TGTGCCAGCTCACTGGGGCAGGCCTCTGGGGCCAACGTCCTGACTTTC. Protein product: CASSLGQASGANVLTF. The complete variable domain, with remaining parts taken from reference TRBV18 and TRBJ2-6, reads NAGVMQNPRHLVRRRGQEARLRCSPMKGHSHVYWYRQLPEEGLKFMVYLQKENIIDESGMPKERFSAEFPKEGPSILRIQQVVRGDSAAYFCASSLGQASGANVLTFGAGSRLTVL.

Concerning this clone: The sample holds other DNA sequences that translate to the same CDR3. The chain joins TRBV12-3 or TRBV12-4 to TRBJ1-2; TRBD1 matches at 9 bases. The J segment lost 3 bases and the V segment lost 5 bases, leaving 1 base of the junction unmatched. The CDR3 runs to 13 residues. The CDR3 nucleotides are TGTGCCAGCAGTAGGGACAGGGACTATGGCTACACCTTC. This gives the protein CASSRDRDYGYTF.

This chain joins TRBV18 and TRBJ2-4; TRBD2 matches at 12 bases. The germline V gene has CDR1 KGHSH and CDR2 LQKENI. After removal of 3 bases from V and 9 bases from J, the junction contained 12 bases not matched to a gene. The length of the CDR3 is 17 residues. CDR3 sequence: CASSPQDLLAGGSIQYF. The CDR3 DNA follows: TGTGCCAGCTCACCTCAGGACCTTCTAGCGGGGGGGTCCATTCAGTACTTC.

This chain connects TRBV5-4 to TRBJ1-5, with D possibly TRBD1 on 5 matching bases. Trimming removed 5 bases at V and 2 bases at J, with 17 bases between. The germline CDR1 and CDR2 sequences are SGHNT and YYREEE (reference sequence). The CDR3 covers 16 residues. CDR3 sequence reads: CASSNLGGGGNQPQHF. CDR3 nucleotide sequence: TGTGCCAGCAGTAATTTGGGGGGAGGGGGCAATCAGCCCCAGCATTTT.

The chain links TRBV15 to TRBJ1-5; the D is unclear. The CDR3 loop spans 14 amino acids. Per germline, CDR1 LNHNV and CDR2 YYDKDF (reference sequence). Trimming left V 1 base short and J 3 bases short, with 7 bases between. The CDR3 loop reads CATSRGAFNQPQHF. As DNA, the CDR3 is TGTGCCACCAGCAGAGGGGCCTTCAATCAGCCCCAGCATTTT.

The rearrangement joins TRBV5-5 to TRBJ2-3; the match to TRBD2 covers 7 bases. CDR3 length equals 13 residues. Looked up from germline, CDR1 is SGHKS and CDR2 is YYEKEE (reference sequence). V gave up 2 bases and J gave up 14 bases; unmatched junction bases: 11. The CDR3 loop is CASSLSPGGIRYF. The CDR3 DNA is TGTGCCAGCAGCTTAAGCCCGGGGGGAATCCGGTATTTT.

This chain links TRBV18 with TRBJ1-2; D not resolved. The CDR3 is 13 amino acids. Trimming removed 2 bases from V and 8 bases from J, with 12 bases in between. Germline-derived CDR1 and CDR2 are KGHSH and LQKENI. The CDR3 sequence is CASSPEGAVGYTF. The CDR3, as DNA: TGTGCCAGCTCACCAGAGGGTGCTGTGGGCTACACCTTC.

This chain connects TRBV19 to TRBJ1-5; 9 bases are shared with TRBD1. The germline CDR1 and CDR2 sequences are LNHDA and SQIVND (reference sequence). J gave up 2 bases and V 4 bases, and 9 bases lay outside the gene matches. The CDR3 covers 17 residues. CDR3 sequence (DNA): TGTGCCAGTAGTAACCCACAGGGGGCGTATGGCAATCAGCCCCAGCATTTT. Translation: CASSNPQGAYGNQPQHF.

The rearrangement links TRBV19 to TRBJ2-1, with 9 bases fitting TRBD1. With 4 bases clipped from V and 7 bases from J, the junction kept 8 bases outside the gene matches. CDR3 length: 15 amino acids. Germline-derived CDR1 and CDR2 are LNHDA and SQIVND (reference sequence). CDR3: CASSTGTGRGNEQFF. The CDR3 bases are TGTGCCAGTAGTACCGGGACAGGGCGGGGTAATGAGCAGTTCTTC.

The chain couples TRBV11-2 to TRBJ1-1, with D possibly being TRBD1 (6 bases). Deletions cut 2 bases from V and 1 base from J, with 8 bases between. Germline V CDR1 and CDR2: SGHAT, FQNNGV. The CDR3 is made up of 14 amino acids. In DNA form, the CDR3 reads TGTGCCAGCAGCTTACTACAGGGGAACACTGAAGCTTTCTTT. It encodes CASSLLQGNTEAFF.

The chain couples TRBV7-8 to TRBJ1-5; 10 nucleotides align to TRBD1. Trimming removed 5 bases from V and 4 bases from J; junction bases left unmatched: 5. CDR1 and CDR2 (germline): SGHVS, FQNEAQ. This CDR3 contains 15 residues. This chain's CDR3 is CASSDRDRGNQPQHF. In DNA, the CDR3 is TGTGCCAGCAGCGACCGGGACAGGGGTAATCAGCCCCAGCATTTT.

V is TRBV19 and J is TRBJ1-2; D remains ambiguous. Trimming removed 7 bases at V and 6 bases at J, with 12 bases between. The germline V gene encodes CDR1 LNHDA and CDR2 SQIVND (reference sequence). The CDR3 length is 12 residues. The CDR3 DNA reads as TGTGCCAGTATCGAGGAAATCCATGGCTACACCTTC. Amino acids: CASIEEIHGYTF.

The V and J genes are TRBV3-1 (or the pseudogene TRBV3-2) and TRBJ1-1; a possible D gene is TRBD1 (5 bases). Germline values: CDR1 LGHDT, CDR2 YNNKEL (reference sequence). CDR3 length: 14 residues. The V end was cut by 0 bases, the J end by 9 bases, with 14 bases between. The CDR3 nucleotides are TGTGCCAGCAGCCAAGATCGGTCGGGGGTACAAGCTTTCTTT. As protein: CASSQDRSGVQAFF.

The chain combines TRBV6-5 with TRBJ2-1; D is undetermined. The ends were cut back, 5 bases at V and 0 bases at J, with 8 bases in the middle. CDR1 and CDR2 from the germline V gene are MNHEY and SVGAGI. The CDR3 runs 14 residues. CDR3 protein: CASSILSSYNEQFF. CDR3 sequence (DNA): TGTGCCAGCAGTATCCTGAGCTCCTACAATGAGCAGTTCTTC.

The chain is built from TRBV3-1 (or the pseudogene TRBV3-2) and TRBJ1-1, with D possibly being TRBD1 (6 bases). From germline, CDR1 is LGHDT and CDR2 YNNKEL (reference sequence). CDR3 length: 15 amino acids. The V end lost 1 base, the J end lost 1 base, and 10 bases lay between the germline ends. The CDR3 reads CASSQVLGANTEAFF. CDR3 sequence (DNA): TGTGCCAGCAGCCAAGTACTGGGGGCGAACACTGAAGCTTTCTTT.

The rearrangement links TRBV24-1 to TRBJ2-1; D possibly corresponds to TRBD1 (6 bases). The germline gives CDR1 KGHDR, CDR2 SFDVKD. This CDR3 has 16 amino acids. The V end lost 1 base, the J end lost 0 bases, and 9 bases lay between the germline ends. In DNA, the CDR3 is TGTGCCACCAGTGATTTCAGGGGCAGCTCCTACAATGAGCAGTTCTTC. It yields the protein CATSDFRGSSYNEQFF.

CDR3 bases: TGTGCCAGCAGCCCAGGAATTAGCACAGATACGCAGTATTTT. Translated: CASSPGISTDTQYF. The chain couples TRBV11-3 to TRBJ2-3; unclear D gene. Per the germline V gene, CDR1 is SGHNT and CDR2 is YENEEA. The CDR3 spans 14 residues. Trimming pared 5 bases from V and 0 bases from J, leaving 9 bases between.

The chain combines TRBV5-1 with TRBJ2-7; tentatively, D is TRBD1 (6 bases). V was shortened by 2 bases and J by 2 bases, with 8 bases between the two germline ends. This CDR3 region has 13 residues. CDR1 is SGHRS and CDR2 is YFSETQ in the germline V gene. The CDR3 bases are TGCGCCAGCAGCTTACAGGGCACCTACGAGCAGTACTTC. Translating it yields CASSLQGTYEQYF.